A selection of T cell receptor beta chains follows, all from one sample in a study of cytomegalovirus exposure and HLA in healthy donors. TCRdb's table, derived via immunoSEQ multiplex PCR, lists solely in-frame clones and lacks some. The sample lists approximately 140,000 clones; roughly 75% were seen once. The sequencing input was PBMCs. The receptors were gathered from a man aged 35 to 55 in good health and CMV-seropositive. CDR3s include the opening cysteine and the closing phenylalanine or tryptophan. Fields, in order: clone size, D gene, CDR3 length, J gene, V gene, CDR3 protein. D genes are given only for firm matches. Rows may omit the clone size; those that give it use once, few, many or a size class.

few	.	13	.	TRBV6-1	CASRGRASVEQYF
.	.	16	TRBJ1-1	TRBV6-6	CASRPGRGGMNTEAFF
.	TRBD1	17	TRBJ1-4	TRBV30	CAWSSGDRGLGNEKLFF
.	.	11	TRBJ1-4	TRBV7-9	CASSPNEKLFF
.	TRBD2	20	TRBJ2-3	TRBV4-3	CASSQFSLSGGAFGADTQYF
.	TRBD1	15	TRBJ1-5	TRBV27	CASSGTGGANQPQHF
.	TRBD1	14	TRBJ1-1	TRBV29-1	CSVRQGVLNTEAFF
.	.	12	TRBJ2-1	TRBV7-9	CASSSDRRWQFF
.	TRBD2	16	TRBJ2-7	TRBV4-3	CASSQDPTSGDGEQYF
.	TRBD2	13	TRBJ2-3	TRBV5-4	CASSPPGGDTQYF
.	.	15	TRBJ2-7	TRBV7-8	CASSLAAPSPPPQYF
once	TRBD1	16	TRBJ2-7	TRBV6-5	CASSYRPGQGSYEQYF
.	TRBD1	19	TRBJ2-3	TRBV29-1	CSVEEVIKGRGRMTDTQYF
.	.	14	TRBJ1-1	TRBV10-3	CAINPGGRNTEAFF
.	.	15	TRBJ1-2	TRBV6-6	CASSSSMLEGYGYTF
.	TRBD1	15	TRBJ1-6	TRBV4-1	CASSQEGTVNSPLHF
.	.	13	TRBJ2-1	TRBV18	CASSPTAHNEQFF
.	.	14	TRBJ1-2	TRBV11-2	CASSLGTANYGYTF
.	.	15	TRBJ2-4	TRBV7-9	CASSQGVLAKNIQYF
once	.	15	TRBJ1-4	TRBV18	CASSDTVGRTEKLFF
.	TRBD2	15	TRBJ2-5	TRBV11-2	CASSRAGGPQETQYF
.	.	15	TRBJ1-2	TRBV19	CASSITGGANYGYTF
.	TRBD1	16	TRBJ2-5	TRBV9	CASSVGQGQGEETQYF
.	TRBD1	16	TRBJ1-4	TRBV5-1	CASSLVPGGLREKLFF
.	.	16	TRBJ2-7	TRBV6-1	CASSALGGRVFGEQYF
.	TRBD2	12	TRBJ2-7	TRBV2	CASRKTSDEQYF
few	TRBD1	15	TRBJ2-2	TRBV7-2	CASSPRQGVTGELFF
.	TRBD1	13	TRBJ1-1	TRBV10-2	CASRDRGYTEAFF
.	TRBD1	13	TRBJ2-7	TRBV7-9	CASRSGQGYEQYF
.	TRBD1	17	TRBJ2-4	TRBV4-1	CASSLAKGGQGAYIQYF
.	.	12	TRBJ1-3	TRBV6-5	CASSRGGNTIYF
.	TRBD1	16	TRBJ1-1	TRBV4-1	CASSRWGGQVNTEAFF
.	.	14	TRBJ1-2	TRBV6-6	CATTQSGASYGYTF
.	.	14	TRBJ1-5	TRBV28	CAISTGAGNQPQHF
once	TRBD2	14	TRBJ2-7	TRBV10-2	CASNRAGGPYEQYF
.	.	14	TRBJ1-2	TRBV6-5	CASGWGGRNYGYTF
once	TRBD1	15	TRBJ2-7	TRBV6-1	CASSTQGAGSYEQYF
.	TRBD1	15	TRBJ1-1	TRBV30	CAWSVGQGANTEAFF
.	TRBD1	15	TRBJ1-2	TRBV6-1	CASSEIGTVYYGYTF
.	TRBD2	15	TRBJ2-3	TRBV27	CASSFSGRGTDTQYF
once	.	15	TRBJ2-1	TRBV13	CASSLWRDGDNEQFF
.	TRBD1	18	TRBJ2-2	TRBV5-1	CASSLPKPGQVTTGELFF